This passage covers 29 T cell receptor beta chains from one sample sequenced in a study of blood T cells in healthy people across ages. A second PCR, run for roughly 7 to 11 cycles, used a sample-barcoded 5' primer plus a J-beta primer mix. Each CDR3 protein is one row after TCRdb ran MiXCR on the 5' RACE reads. This table holds more than 450,000 distinct CDR3 sequences, about 26% found once. These data also featured in a second study, about T cells of mothers and their children.

Sequencing was performed on blood. The origin of the receptors is a boy aged 2 to 9 in good health.

The sample holds a few counts of this clonotype. The V call is TRBV5-1, the J call TRBJ2-5; 10 bases line up with TRBD1. The DNA matches TRBJ2-1 better at its end, which makes the J call doubtful. CDR3 length: 15 residues. Per germline, CDR1 SGHRS and CDR2 YFSETQ. The CDR3 reads CASSLGTGGRNEQFF. The CDR3 DNA follows: TGCGCCAGCAGCTTGGGGACAGGGGGAAGGAATGAGCAGTTCTTC.

This sequence joins TRBV9 and TRBJ2-7; maybe TRBD2 (6 bases). The CDR3 length is 17 residues. Trimming stripped 4 bases from V and 3 bases from J, with 23 bases between. Germline-derived CDR1 and CDR2 are SGDLS and YYNGEE. The CDR3 sequence is CASSPRSFSGVVYEQYF. The CDR3 bases are TGTGCCAGCAGCCCCCGCTCGTTTAGCGGTGTCGTCTACGAGCAGTACTTC.

The chain has TRBV6-5 and TRBJ2-5; the match to TRBD1 covers 7 bases. The better agreement between TRBJ2-7 and the DNA end casts doubt on the J call. This CDR3 has 15 amino acids. Germline V gene lookup returns CDR1 MNHEY and CDR2 SVGAGI. The DNA for the CDR3 is TGTGCCAGCAGTTACAGCCGGGACAGCGTCTACGAGCAGTACTTC. This sequence encodes CASSYSRDSVYEQYF.

The V call is TRBV23-1, the J call TRBJ1-1; D not resolved. TRBV23-1 is classed as an ORF, of uncertain function. The CDR3 covers 14 residues. With 0 bases removed from V and 1 base from J, the gap between germline ends came to 6 bases. The CDR3 DNA reads as TGCGCCAGCAGTCAATCGAGGCCGAACACTGAAGCTTTCTTT. Amino acid sequence: CASSQSRPNTEAFF.

The genes are TRBV6-2 or TRBV6-3 and TRBJ2-1, with a weak D call TRBD2 (5 bases). The J call may be mistaken, given a closer DNA end match to TRBJ2-5. The V gene's germline CDR1 is MNHEY and CDR2 SVGEGT. The CDR3 sequence is 11 residues long. The CDR3 reads CASKRVETQYF. The DNA for the CDR3 is TGTGCCAGCAAGAGGGTCGAGACCCAGTACTTC.

This clonotype was seen more than once but under ten times. The V and J genes are TRBV27 and TRBJ1-1, with D possibly being TRBD1 (6 bases). Between the trimmed V and J ends, which lost 5 bases and 4 bases, there was a span of 17 bases. Germline loops: CDR1 MNHEY, CDR2 SMNVEV (reference sequence). The CDR3 has 15 amino acids. The CDR3 nucleotides are TGTGCCAGCAGTCCGCAAACAGGGACTCGCACTGAAGCTTTCTTT. It yields the protein CASSPQTGTRTEAFF.

This clonotype was counted only a few times. The gene calls are TRBV5-1 and TRBJ2-2; TRBD2 is a possible D gene (6 bases). Germline V gives CDR1 SGHRS, CDR2 YFSETQ. The CDR3 is 14 residues long. The V gene lost 2 bases and the J gene lost 7 bases, with 12 bases spanning the gap. The CDR3 DNA follows: TGCGCCAGCAGCTTTAGCGGTGTCAACGGGGAGCTGTTTTTT. Protein sequence: CASSFSGVNGELFF.

In its sample, this clonotype was seen many times. The rearrangement uses TRBV25-1 and TRBJ1-4; TRBD1 might be the D (6 bases). The CDR3 length is 12 residues. The ends were cut back, 9 bases at V and 7 bases at J, with 12 bases in the middle. Germline V gene sequence: CDR1 MGHDK, CDR2 SYGVNS. The CDR3 region has the DNA TGTGCCAGTCACAGGGAGGGTGAAAAACTGTTTTTT. It encodes CASHREGEKLFF.

The J gene is TRBJ2-1, the V gene TRBV20-1, with TRBD2 matching over 8 bases. Germline V gives CDR1 DFQATT, CDR2 SNEGSKA (reference sequence). The CDR3 runs to 17 residues. The junction had 9 bases not matched to a gene; V was cut back by 0 bases and J by 2 bases. CDR3 sequence reads: CSARDGDLAGPYNEQFF. CDR3 DNA: TGCAGTGCTAGAGATGGGGATTTAGCGGGACCCTACAATGAGCAGTTCTTC.

V gene TRBV6-5 combines with J gene TRBJ2-5; either TRBD1 or TRBD2 may supply D (5 bases each). There are 15 residues in the CDR3. In germline, CDR1 is MNHEY, CDR2 SVGAGI. V lost 5 bases and J lost 5, with 18 bases in between. The CDR3 region is CASSKKGRPGETQYF. DNA for the CDR3: TGTGCCAGCAGTAAAAAGGGACGGCCGGGGGAGACCCAGTACTTC.

The J gene is TRBJ1-1, the V gene TRBV5-5; D unresolved. CDR3 size: 16 residues. The V gene lost 4 bases and the J gene lost 3 bases, with 19 bases spanning the gap. Germline CDR1 reads SGHKS; CDR2 reads YYEKEE (reference sequence). CDR3 amino acids: CASSLLPTNLDTEAFF. The CDR3 DNA reads TGTGCCAGCAGCCTGCTACCAACGAATTTGGACACTGAAGCTTTCTTT.

This clonotype was detected a few times. The gene calls are TRBV7-2 and TRBJ2-7; TRBD2 matches 8 bases. V lost 0 bases to trimming and J lost 6 bases; unmatched junction nucleotides: 4. Germline V gene sequence: CDR1 SGHTA, CDR2 FQGNSA. This CDR3 region has 14 residues. The CDR3 sequence: CASSLAAGVAEQYF. The CDR3, as DNA: TGTGCCAGCAGCTTAGCAGCGGGAGTGGCCGAGCAGTACTTC.

This chain connects TRBV20-1 to TRBJ1-2; 7 bases align to TRBD1. The CDR3 length is 13 residues. V gave up 5 bases and J gave up 1 base; unmatched junction bases: 4. Germline V gives CDR1 DFQATT, CDR2 SNEGSKA (reference sequence). CDR3: CSAPRDSNYGYTF. For the CDR3, the DNA is TGCAGTGCTCCACGGGACAGTAACTATGGCTACACCTTC.

The V gene is TRBV4-3, the J gene TRBJ2-1; maybe TRBD2 (6 bases). The CDR3 covers 15 residues. Trimming removed 4 bases at V and 8 bases at J, with 18 bases between. Germline V CDR1 and CDR2: LGHNA, YSLEER. The chain's CDR3 is CASSLRLAAVYEQFF. The CDR3 bases are TGCGCCAGCAGCCTAAGATTAGCGGCGGTATATGAGCAGTTCTTC.

This clonotype has only a few counts. V and J are TRBV20-1 and TRBJ2-3; 7 nucleotides match TRBD2. Trimming took 5 bases from V and 5 from J; bases not matched to a gene: 7. This CDR3 has 13 amino acids. Germline V CDR1 and CDR2: DFQATT, SNEGSKA (reference sequence). The CDR3 is CSAWGLSKDTQYF. CDR3 nucleotide sequence: TGCAGTGCTTGGGGACTATCGAAAGATACGCAGTATTTT.

This clonotype was recorded a few times. The chain combines TRBV19 with TRBJ1-1, with 7 bases lining up with TRBD1. CDR1 LNHDA and CDR2 SQIVND come from the germline V gene (reference sequence). The CDR3 loop spans 12 amino acids. V lost 5 bases to trimming and J lost 9 bases; unmatched junction nucleotides: 6. The CDR3 spells CASSEGQVKAFF. The CDR3 DNA reads as TGTGCCAGTAGTGAAGGACAGGTGAAAGCTTTCTTT.

The J gene is TRBJ2-5, the V gene TRBV6-2 or TRBV6-3; TRBD1 matches at 7 bases. The end of the DNA aligns better with TRBJ2-7, so the J call may be wrong. The CDR3 runs to 12 residues. Germline V gene sequence: CDR1 MNHEY, CDR2 SVGEGT. CDR3 DNA sequence: TGTGCCAGCCGGGACAGACCCTACGAGCAGTACTTC. This sequence encodes CASRDRPYEQYF.

The genes are TRBV7-2 and TRBJ2-1; D tentatively fits TRBD1 or TRBD2 (7 bases each). Germline V gene data show CDR1 as SGHTA and CDR2 as FQGNSA. The CDR3 loop spans 16 amino acids. V was cut by 2 bases and J by 7 bases, with 18 bases left in between. The CDR3 sequence is CASSLLRGEGRNEQFF. As DNA, the CDR3 is TGTGCCAGCAGCTTACTCAGGGGGGAGGGCCGGAATGAGCAGTTCTTC.

The sample holds a few counts of this clonotype. This chain uses TRBV10-3 with TRBJ1-2; D ambiguous. Germline V gene data show CDR1 as ENHRY and CDR2 as SYGVKD. Trimming took off 4 bases at V and 2 bases at J, with 17 bases between the two ends. CDR3 length: 16 amino acids. The CDR3 DNA is TGTGCCATCAGTGGGATGGAGCCAAAGACCAACTATGGCTACACCTTC. Protein: CAISGMEPKTNYGYTF.

The rearrangement joins TRBV2 to TRBJ2-5; D might be TRBD1 (6 bases). The CDR3 covers 15 residues. CDR1 is SNHLY, CDR2 FYNNEI, per germline. Trimming took 4 bases from V and 0 from J, leaving 12 bases between them. DNA of the CDR3: TGTGCCAGCAGTGGCCTCGGGACACACCAAGAGACCCAGTACTTC. Translated, it gives CASSGLGTHQETQYF.

The chain has TRBV3-1 and TRBJ2-5; D is possibly TRBD2 (5 bases). Deletions cut 0 bases from V and 7 bases from J, with 15 bases between. The CDR3 extends over 15 amino acids. Germline V lookup: CDR1 LGHDT, CDR2 YNNKEL (reference sequence). CDR3 residues: CASSQDRTRGRTQYF. For the CDR3, the DNA is TGTGCCAGCAGCCAAGACCGGACCCGGGGTAGGACCCAGTACTTC.

This clonotype was observed a handful of times. The chain has TRBV3-1 and TRBJ1-2; 9 bases line up with TRBD1. The V and J ends lost 3 bases and 8 bases, in that order; junction bases with no gene match: 7. The germline CDR1 and CDR2 sequences are LGHDT and YNNKEL (reference sequence). This CDR3 region has 14 residues. CDR3 sequence (DNA): TGTGCCAGCAGCCAGGGACAGGGATGGTGGGGCTACACCTTC. Translating it yields CASSQGQGWWGYTF.

A remark on this clonotype: A read error may produce the germline difference seen at one junction end. This chain uses TRBV7-9 with TRBJ1-1; the D gene is possibly TRBD1 (5 bases). The CDR3 has 14 amino acids. Germline V gene lookup returns CDR1 SEHNR and CDR2 FQNEAQ (reference sequence). CDR3 residues: CSSSLGGVGTEAFF. CDR3 coding DNA: TGTTCCAGCAGCTTAGGAGGGGTAGGCACTGAAGCTTTCTTT.

The genes are TRBV12-3 or TRBV12-4 and TRBJ1-5; 10 bases agree with TRBD1. The J segment lost 0 bases and the V segment lost 6 bases, leaving 5 bases of the junction unmatched. This CDR3 comprises 16 residues. CDR3 sequence (DNA): TGTGCCAGCAGCCCCGGGACAGGGGTTAGCAATCAGCCCCAGCATTTT. This translates into CASSPGTGVSNQPQHF.

The chain joins TRBV15 to TRBJ2-4; unclear D gene. The CDR3 is made up of 16 amino acids. Trimming stripped 1 base from V and 6 bases from J, with 16 bases between. Germline loops: CDR1 LNHNV, CDR2 YYDKDF (reference sequence). CDR3 sequence reads: CATSRVGPPRANIQYF. CDR3 nucleotide sequence: TGTGCCACCAGCAGAGTTGGACCTCCTCGTGCAAACATTCAGTACTTC.

This clonotype was recorded once. The rearrangement uses TRBV7-9 and TRBJ2-4; the D call may be TRBD1 or TRBD2 (5 bases each). V dropped 1 base and J dropped 6 bases, with 16 bases sitting between them. The CDR3 contains 16 residues. CDR1 SEHNR and CDR2 FQNEAQ come from the germline V gene (reference sequence). Here the CDR3 DNA reads TGTGCCAGCAGCTTAGGCCCAGTGGGGGATGGAAACATTCAGTACTTC. Its protein product is CASSLGPVGDGNIQYF.

This clonotype showed up just a few times. The chain recombines TRBV10-3 with TRBJ1-1; no firm D call. The V and J ends lost 3 bases and 1 base respectively, with 6 bases between them. CDR1 and CDR2 (germline): ENHRY, SYGVKD. The CDR3 covers 13 residues. CDR3 DNA sequence: TGTGCCATCAGTGATCGGCCGAACACTGAAGCTTTCTTT. Protein: CAISDRPNTEAFF.

This clonotype was found many times. V is TRBV25-1 and J is TRBJ2-1; TRBD2 matches at 7 bases. The CDR3 sequence is 16 residues long. V lost 5 bases and J lost 8; bases outside the gene matches: 15. The germline gives CDR1 MGHDK, CDR2 SYGVNS. CDR3 amino acids: CASSLGSGTIEDEQFF. DNA of the CDR3: TGTGCCAGCAGTCTGGGGAGCGGGACCATCGAGGATGAGCAGTTCTTC.

In its sample, this clonotype was seen a few times. The CDR3 DNA reads TGTGCCAGCAGCACAGGGGAAGGAGGAAACACCATATATTTT. Its translation is CASSTGEGGNTIYF. This chain links TRBV12-3 or TRBV12-4 with TRBJ1-3, with 7 bases matching TRBD1. V trimming: 6 bases; J trimming: 4 bases; junction bases outside the gene matches: 6. This CDR3 has 14 amino acids.